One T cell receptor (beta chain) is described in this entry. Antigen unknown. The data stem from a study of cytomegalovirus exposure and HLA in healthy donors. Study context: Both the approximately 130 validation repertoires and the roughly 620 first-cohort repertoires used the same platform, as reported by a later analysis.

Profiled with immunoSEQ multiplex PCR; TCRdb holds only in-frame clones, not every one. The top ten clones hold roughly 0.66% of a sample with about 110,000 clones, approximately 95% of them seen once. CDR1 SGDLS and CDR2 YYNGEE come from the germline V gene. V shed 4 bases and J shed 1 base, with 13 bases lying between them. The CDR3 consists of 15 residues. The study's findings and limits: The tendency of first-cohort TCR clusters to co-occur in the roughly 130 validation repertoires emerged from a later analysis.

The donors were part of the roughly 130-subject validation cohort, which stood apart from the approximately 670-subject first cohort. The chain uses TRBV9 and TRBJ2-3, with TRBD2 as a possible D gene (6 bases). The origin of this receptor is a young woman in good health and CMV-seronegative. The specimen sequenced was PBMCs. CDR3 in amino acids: CASSPRLGGTDTQYF. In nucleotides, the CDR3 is TGTGCCAGCAGCCCCCGACTAGGAGGCACAGATACGCAGTATTTT. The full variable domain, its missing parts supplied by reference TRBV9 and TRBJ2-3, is DSGVTQTPKHLITATGQRVTLRCSPRSGDLSVYWYQQSLDQGLQFLIQYYNGEERAKGNILERFSAQQFPDLHSELNLSSLELGDSALYFCASSPRLGGTDTQYFGPGTRLTVL.